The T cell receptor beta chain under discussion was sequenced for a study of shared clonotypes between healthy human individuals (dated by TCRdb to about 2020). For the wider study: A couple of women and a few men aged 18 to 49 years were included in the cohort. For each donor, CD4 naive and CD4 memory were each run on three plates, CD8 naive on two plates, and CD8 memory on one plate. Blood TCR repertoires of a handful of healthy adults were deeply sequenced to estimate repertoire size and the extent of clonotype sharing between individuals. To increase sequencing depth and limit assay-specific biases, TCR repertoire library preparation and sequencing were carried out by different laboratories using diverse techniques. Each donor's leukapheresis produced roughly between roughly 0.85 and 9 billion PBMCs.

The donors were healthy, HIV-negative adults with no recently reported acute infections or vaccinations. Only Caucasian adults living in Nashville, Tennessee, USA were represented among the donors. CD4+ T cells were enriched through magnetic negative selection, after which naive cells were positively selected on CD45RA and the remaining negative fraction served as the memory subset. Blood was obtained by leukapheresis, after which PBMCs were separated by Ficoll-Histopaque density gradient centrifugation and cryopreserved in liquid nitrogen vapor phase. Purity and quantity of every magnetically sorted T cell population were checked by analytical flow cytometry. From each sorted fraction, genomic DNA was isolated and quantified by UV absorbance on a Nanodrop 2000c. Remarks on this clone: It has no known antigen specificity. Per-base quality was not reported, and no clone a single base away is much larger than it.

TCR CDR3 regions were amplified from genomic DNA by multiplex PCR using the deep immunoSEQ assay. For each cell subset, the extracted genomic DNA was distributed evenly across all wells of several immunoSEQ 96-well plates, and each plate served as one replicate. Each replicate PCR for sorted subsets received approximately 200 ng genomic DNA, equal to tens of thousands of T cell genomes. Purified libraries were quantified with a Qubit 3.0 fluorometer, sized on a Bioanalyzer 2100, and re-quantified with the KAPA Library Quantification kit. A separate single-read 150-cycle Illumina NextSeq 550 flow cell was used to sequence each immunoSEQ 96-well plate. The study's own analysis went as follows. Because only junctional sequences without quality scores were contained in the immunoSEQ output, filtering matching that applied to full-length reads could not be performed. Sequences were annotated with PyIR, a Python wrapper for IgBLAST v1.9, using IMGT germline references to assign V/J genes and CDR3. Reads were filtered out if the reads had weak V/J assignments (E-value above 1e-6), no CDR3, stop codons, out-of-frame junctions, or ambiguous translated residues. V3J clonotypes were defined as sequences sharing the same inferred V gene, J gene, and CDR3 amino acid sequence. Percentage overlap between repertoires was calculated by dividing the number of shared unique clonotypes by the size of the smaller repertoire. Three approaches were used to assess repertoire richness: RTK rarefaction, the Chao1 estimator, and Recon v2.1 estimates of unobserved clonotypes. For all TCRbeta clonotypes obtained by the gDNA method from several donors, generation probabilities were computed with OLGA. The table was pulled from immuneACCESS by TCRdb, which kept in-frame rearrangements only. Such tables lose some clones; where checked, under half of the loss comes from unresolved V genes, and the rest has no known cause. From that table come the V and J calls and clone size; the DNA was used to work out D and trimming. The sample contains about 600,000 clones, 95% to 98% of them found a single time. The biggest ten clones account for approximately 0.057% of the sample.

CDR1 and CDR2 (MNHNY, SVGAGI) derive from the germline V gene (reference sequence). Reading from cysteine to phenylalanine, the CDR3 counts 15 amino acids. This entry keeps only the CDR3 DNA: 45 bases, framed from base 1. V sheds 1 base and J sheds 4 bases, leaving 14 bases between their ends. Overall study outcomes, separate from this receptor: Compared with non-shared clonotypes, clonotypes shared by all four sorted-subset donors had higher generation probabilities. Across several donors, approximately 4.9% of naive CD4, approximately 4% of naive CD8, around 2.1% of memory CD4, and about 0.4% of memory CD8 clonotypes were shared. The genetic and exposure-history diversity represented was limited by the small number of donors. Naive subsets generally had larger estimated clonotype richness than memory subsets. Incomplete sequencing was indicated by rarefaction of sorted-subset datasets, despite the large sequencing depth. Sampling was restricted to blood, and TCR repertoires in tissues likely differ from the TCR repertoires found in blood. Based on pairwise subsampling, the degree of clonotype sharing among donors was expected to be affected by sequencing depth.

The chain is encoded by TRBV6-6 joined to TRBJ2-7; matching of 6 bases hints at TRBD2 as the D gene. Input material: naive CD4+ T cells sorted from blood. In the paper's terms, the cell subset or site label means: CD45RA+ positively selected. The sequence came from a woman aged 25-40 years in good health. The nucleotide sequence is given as TGTGCCAGCAGTTACTGGAGGGCGACGGGTTACGAGCAGTACTTC. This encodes CASSYWRATGYEQYF.